The 22 T cell receptor beta chains presented below share a single source sample, sequenced in a study of cytotoxic CD8 clonotypes in ibrutinib-treated CLL. Using immunoSEQ multiplex PCR, the repertoire was profiled, and TCRdb retains in-frame clones only, with some absent. The data contain 40,000 to 60,000 clones, around half of them singletons. Sequencing was performed on PBMCs, taken after 12 months of ibrutinib treatment. Every receptor here comes from a human donor with chronic lymphocytic leukemia.

The chain recombines TRBV6-6 with TRBJ2-5; TRBD1 aligns across 7 bases. The J call may be faulty, since TRBJ2-7 better matches the DNA end. Germline values: CDR1 MNHNY, CDR2 SVGAGI (reference sequence). This CDR3 has 15 residues. CDR3 protein: CASSYERQGVYEQYF. The CDR3 DNA follows: TGTGCCAGCAGTTACGAAAGACAGGGCGTTTACGAGCAGTACTTC.

This clone showed up just a few times. The chain links TRBV11-2 to TRBJ1-2; 7 nucleotides match TRBD1. J was trimmed by 14 bases and V by 1 base; bases with no gene match: 16. CDR3 length: 15 residues. The germline CDR1 and CDR2 sequences are SGHAT and FQNNGV. The CDR3 is CASSLVRGGPYSETF. CDR3 sequence (DNA): TGTGCCAGCAGCTTAGTTAGAGGGGGCCCCTATTCAGAGACCTTC.

This clone was detected only a few times. This chain links TRBV4-1 with TRBJ2-6, with 8 bases aligning to TRBD2. V gave up 7 bases and J gave up 0 bases; unmatched junction bases: 8. CDR1 and CDR2 (germline): MGHRA, YSYEKL. The CDR3 totals 17 residues. This CDR3 reads CASTAAGGRSGANVLTF. Here the CDR3 DNA reads TGCGCCAGCACCGCGGCGGGAGGACGCTCTGGGGCCAACGTCCTGACTTTC.

This clone occurred a few times. The rearrangement links TRBV5-5 to TRBJ1-2, with a possible D match to TRBD1 (5 bases). CDR1 is SGHKS, CDR2 YYEKEE, per germline (reference sequence). V was pared by 4 bases and J by 4 bases, with 11 bases between. This CDR3 has 13 residues. The CDR3 here is CASSPRDGYGYTF. In DNA form, the CDR3 reads TGTGCCAGCAGCCCCAGGGACGGCTATGGCTACACCTTC.

The count of this clone is one. V is TRBV5-6 and J is TRBJ1-6, with D possibly matching TRBD1 (5 bases). Trimming cost V 4 bases and J 7 bases, with 9 bases left between them. Germline V gene lookup returns CDR1 SGHDT and CDR2 YYEEEE. CDR3 length: 13 amino acids. CDR3 nucleotide sequence: TGTGCCAGCAGCCTGGGGGAAAATTCACCCCTCCACTTT. This encodes CASSLGENSPLHF.

The chain has TRBV28 and TRBJ2-3; 8 nucleotides match TRBD1. This CDR3 comprises 15 residues. Trimming removed 2 bases from V and 4 bases from J; junction bases left unmatched: 5. Per germline, CDR1 MDHEN and CDR2 SYDVKM. The CDR3 DNA reads as TGTGCCAGCAGTTTAGGTGACAGGGGCCCAGATACGCAGTATTTT. Translation gives CASSLGDRGPDTQYF.

The chain recombines TRBV4-1 with TRBJ2-1, with no clear D. From germline, CDR1 is MGHRA and CDR2 YSYEKL. Trimming pared 4 bases from V and 7 bases from J, leaving 11 bases between. The CDR3 has 13 amino acids. CDR3 protein: CASSLFSENEQFF. The CDR3 region has the DNA TGCGCCAGCAGCCTCTTTAGTGAGAATGAGCAGTTCTTC.

This chain joins TRBV6-6 and TRBJ1-1, with D possibly matching TRBD1 (5 bases). The germline V gene has CDR1 MNHNY and CDR2 SVGAGI (reference sequence). The CDR3 covers 14 residues. The ends were cut back, 6 bases at V and 5 bases at J, with 16 bases in the middle. The DNA of the CDR3 is TGTGCCAGCAGCACTTGGGGCCCAGGGACTGAAGCTTTCTTT. Protein product: CASSTWGPGTEAFF.

The rearrangement uses TRBV15 and TRBJ2-2; 9 bases map to TRBD2. Trimming at V came to 1 base and at J to 4 bases, leaving 7 bases not matched to a gene. The CDR3 has 17 amino acids. CDR1 and CDR2 (germline): LNHNV, YYDKDF (reference sequence). CDR3 DNA: TGTGCCACCAGCAGAGGCTTGGCGGGAGGGGGCACCGGGGAGCTGTTTTTT. As protein: CATSRGLAGGGTGELFF.

The chain couples TRBV19 to TRBJ2-1, with 10 positions matching TRBD1. The junction had 1 base not matched to a gene; V was cut back by 1 base and J by 1 base. The CDR3 is made up of 16 amino acids. Germline assignment: CDR1 LNHDA and CDR2 SQIVND (reference sequence). In DNA form, the CDR3 reads TGTGCCAGTAGTATAGGGACAGGGGGATCCTACAATGAGCAGTTCTTC. As protein: CASSIGTGGSYNEQFF.

This chain connects TRBV7-9 to TRBJ1-2, with 7 bases lining up with TRBD1. V was clipped by 5 bases and J by 3 bases; unmatched bases: 12. This CDR3 has 16 residues. In germline, CDR1 is SEHNR, CDR2 FQNEAQ (reference sequence). As DNA, the CDR3 is TGTGCCAGCAGCGTCCACAGGGGACCCAGTGACTATGGCTACACCTTC. Translated, it gives CASSVHRGPSDYGYTF.

The chain links TRBV30 to TRBJ1-3; the D is unclear. The CDR3 covers 12 residues. V was shortened by 2 bases and J by 4 bases, with 6 bases between the two germline ends. Germline V lookup: CDR1 GTSNPN, CDR2 SVGIG (reference sequence). The CDR3 is CAWSTTGNTIYF. As DNA, the CDR3 is TGTGCCTGGAGTACCACGGGAAACACCATATATTTT.

The rearrangement links TRBV10-3 to TRBJ1-3; no clear D. This CDR3 spans 15 amino acids. Between the trimmed V and J ends, which lost 4 bases and 4 bases, there was a span of 14 bases. Germline lookup yields CDR1 ENHRY and CDR2 SYGVKD. CDR3 sequence reads: CAISVDNLIGNTIYF. In DNA, the CDR3 is TGTGCCATCAGTGTAGACAATTTAATCGGAAACACCATATATTTT.

In this sample, this clone turned up a few times. The chain is built from TRBV2 and TRBJ1-4; D remains ambiguous. The CDR3 contains 18 residues. Per the germline V gene, CDR1 is SNHLY and CDR2 is FYNNEI. Trimming stripped 1 base from V and 0 bases from J, with 15 bases between. CDR3 protein: CASSEEWNYVATNEKLFF. As DNA, the CDR3 is TGTGCCAGCAGTGAAGAATGGAACTACGTTGCAACTAATGAAAAACTGTTTTTT.

The rearrangement joins TRBV4-2 to TRBJ2-2; 10 bases align to TRBD2. The germline V gene encodes CDR1 LGHNA and CDR2 YNFKEQ. There are 16 residues in the CDR3. In DNA form, the CDR3 reads TGTGCTGCCGCGGCTAGCGGGAGCATGGTAACCGGGGAGCTGTTTTTT. Encoded protein: CAAAASGSMVTGELFF.

The gene calls are TRBV5-1 and TRBJ1-1; D gene unclear. V was pared by 0 bases and J by 3 bases, with 12 bases between. The CDR3 length is 15 residues. Germline V lookup: CDR1 SGHRS, CDR2 YFSETQ. The CDR3 region has the DNA TGCGCCAGCAGCTTGGTGCCGTGGGGAGACACTGAAGCTTTCTTT. Translating gives CASSLVPWGDTEAFF.

In its sample, this clone was seen once. The J gene is TRBJ1-3, the V gene TRBV6-1, with a possible D match to TRBD1 (5 bases). CDR1 MNHNS and CDR2 SASEGT come from the germline V gene. CDR3 length: 14 residues. V was clipped by 9 bases and J by 6 bases, with 18 bases between them. DNA of the CDR3: TGTGCCAGTAGGGACCTAGGCGGGAAAAACACCATATATTTT. Encoded protein: CASRDLGGKNTIYF.

Many counts were recorded for this clone. The chain combines TRBV28 with TRBJ1-1, with D unresolved. CDR1 MDHEN and CDR2 SYDVKM come from the germline V gene. The V gene lost 2 bases and the J gene lost 7 bases, with 14 bases spanning the gap. The CDR3 covers 14 residues. The CDR3 DNA follows: TGTGCCAGCAGTTTACAGGACTTATCGGGTGAAGCTTTCTTT. Translating gives CASSLQDLSGEAFF.

The rearrangement uses TRBV21-1 and TRBJ1-2; the DNA was not compared with TRBD1, the D call given in the table. TRBV21-1 is an annotated pseudogene. The CDR3 spans 14 residues. CDR3 bases: TGTGCCAGCAGCAAAGAAAAGGGGGCAGGTGGCTACACCTTC. It yields the protein CASSKEKGAGGYTF.

The CDR3 spells CASSSFQTNQPQHF. CDR3 nucleotide sequence: TGTGCCAGCAGTTCCTTCCAAACTAATCAGCCCCAGCATTTT. The V call is TRBV28, the J call TRBJ1-5; D remains ambiguous. Germline CDR1 reads MDHEN; CDR2 reads SYDVKM. Trimming stripped 4 bases from V and 4 bases from J, with 11 bases between. The CDR3 runs to 14 residues.

The chain carries TRBV6-1 and TRBJ1-1; TRBD1 aligns across 9 bases. V shed 5 bases, J shed 6 bases, and the junction held 4 bases outside the gene matches. Germline V gene lookup returns CDR1 MNHNS and CDR2 SASEGT. The CDR3 is 13 residues long. The CDR3 bases are TGTGCCAGCAGTTTACAGGGGGCCGCTGAAGCTTTCTTT. Its protein is CASSLQGAAEAFF.

This sequence joins TRBV11-2 and TRBJ1-5; a weak D match, TRBD1 (6 bases). The CDR3 length is 16 residues. CDR1 is SGHAT and CDR2 is FQNNGV in the germline V gene. The V and J ends lost 5 bases and 6 bases respectively, with 20 bases between them. CDR3 DNA: TGTGCCAGCAGCATTAATTCAGGGGAGAATCGTCAGCCCCAGCATTTT. As protein: CASSINSGENRQPQHF.